This is a list of T cell receptor beta chains from one sample in a study of chemoradiotherapy in HPV16-positive cancers. Data came from immunoSEQ multiplex PCR; TCRdb stores just in-frame clones and leaves some out. This repertoire shows approximately 9,000 clones, roughly 80% found once; its top ten account for approximately 2.4%. The sample in question was blood, obtained from a patient who underwent chemoradiotherapy. Source of these receptors: a human donor with HPV-associated anogenital cancer. The CDR3 runs from the conserved cysteine through the conserved F or W. D genes are given only for firm matches. Not all rows give a size; the values are once, few, many and, for expanded clones, a class.

>TRBJ1-1|.|TRBV27|TRBD1|13
CASSSTGDGEAFF
TGTGCCAGCAGTTCCACAGGGGACGGTGAAGCTTTCTTT
>TRBJ2-3|.|TRBV28|.|14
CASSLQGATDTQYF
TGTGCCAGCAGTCTACAAGGGGCCACAGATACGCAGTATTTT
>TRBJ2-7|.|TRBV19|.|14
CASGGDGSSYEQYF
TGTGCCAGTGGCGGAGACGGCAGCTCCTACGAGCAGTACTTC
>TRBJ2-5|.|TRBV6-6|.|12
CASSYGQETQYF
TGTGCCAGCAGTTACGGCCAAGAGACCCAGTACTTC
>TRBJ1-1|once|TRBV5-6|.|12
CASSLERPTIFF
TGTGCCAGCAGCTTGGAGCGGCCGACAATCTTCTTT
>TRBJ2-1|.|TRBV11-2|TRBD2|19
CASSLLTLTSGGHYNEQFF
TGTGCCAGCAGCCTGCTTACCTTGACTAGCGGGGGGCACTACAATGAGCAGTTCTTC
>TRBJ1-5|.|TRBV7-3|.|14
CASSLRGKAQPQHF
TGTGCCAGCAGCTTACGGGGAAAGGCTCAGCCCCAGCATTTT
>TRBJ1-3|.|TRBV7-9|.|17
CASSLDKRTDSGNTIYF
TGTGCCAGCAGCTTAGACAAAAGGACAGACTCTGGAAACACCATATATTTT
>TRBJ1-1|.|TRBV10-2|.|13
CASSVGRGTEAFF
TGCGCCAGCAGTGTAGGCAGGGGAACTGAAGCTTTCTTT
>TRBJ2-3|.|TRBV7-3|TRBD2|14
CASSLGSGADTQYF
TGTGCCAGCAGCTTAGGGAGCGGGGCAGATACGCAGTATTTT
>TRBJ1-6|few|TRBV27|TRBD1|15
CASSIMTGGNSPLHF
TGTGCCAGCAGTATAATGACAGGGGGGAATTCACCCCTCCACTTT
>TRBJ2-2|.|TRBV11-3|TRBD2|15
CASSSTSGSSGELFF
TGTGCCAGCAGCTCGACTAGCGGAAGTTCCGGGGAGCTGTTTTTT
>TRBJ2-2|.|TRBV6-4|.|14
CASSDSGDRGELFF
TGTGCCAGCAGTGACTCTGGGGACCGCGGGGAGCTGTTTTTT
>TRBJ2-7|once|TRBV7-9|TRBD1|13
CASIPGGSYEQYF
TGTGCCAGCATTCCAGGGGGTTCCTACGAGCAGTACTTC
>TRBJ2-1|.|TRBV19|TRBD1|15
CASSIDRAPGNEQFF
TGTGCCAGTAGTATCGACAGGGCCCCCGGCAATGAGCAGTTCTTC
>TRBJ2-5|.|TRBV5-1|.|15
CASSLVQGSGETQYF
TGCGCCAGCAGCTTGGTTCAGGGGAGTGGGGAGACCCAGTACTTC
>TRBJ2-3|once|TRBV18|TRBD2|16
CASSPASGGARDTQYF
TGTGCCAGCTCACCCGCTAGCGGGGGGGCCAGAGATACGCAGTATTTT
>TRBJ1-2|.|TRBV7-2|.|14
CASSLWREGGGYTF
TGTGCCAGCAGCTTGTGGAGGGAGGGAGGTGGCTACACCTTC
>TRBJ2-1|.|TRBV6-5|TRBD1|16
CASSYPGGQRKDEQFF
TGTGCCAGCAGTTACCCAGGGGGCCAACGAAAAGATGAGCAGTTCTTC
>TRBJ1-6|few|TRBV9|.|15
CASSVADIYNSPLHF
TGTGCCAGCAGCGTAGCGGACATCTATAATTCACCCCTCCACTTT
>TRBJ1-2|.|TRBV27|.|14
CASSFGSPFWGYTF
TGTGCCAGCAGTTTCGGCAGCCCCTTCTGGGGATACACCTTC
>TRBJ1-6|.|TRBV2|TRBD1|13
CASSPGTDSPLHF
TGTGCCAGCAGTCCCGGGACAGATTCACCCCTCCACTTT
>TRBJ2-5|.|TRBV19|.|14
CASSKSASQETQYF
TGTGCCAGTAGTAAATCGGCCTCCCAAGAGACCCAGTACTTC
>TRBJ2-6|.|TRBV9|TRBD1|17
CASSGGTGLSGANVLTF
TGTGCCAGCAGCGGGGGGACAGGGCTCTCTGGGGCCAACGTCCTGACTTTC
>TRBJ1-3|.|TRBV18|TRBD1|14
CASSSDRGGNTIYF
TGTGCCAGCTCATCCGACAGGGGTGGAAACACCATATATTTT
>TRBJ1-5|.|TRBV28|.|18
CASSLILALQGFNQPQHF
TGTGCCAGCAGTTTAATCCTGGCCCTACAGGGCTTCAATCAGCCCCAGCATTTT
>TRBJ1-1|.|TRBV6-6|.|12
CASRPMNTEAFF
TGTGCCAGCAGGCCCATGAACACTGAAGCTTTCTTT
>TRBJ2-1|.|TRBV5-6|TRBD2|16
CASSLSAGGRENEQFF
TGTGCCAGCAGCTTATCCGCGGGGGGCCGGGAGAATGAGCAGTTCTTC
>TRBJ2-1|.|TRBV7-2|.|14
CASSLNWSRRIQFF
TGTGCCAGCAGCCTCAACTGGAGCCGAAGGATCCAGTTCTTC
>TRBJ2-3|.|TRBV5-8|.|14
CASSFLGGTDTQYF
TGTGCCAGCAGCTTCCTCGGGGGCACAGATACGCAGTATTTT
>TRBJ1-1|.|TRBV5-5|TRBD1|15
CASSGTERPNTEAFF
TGTGCCAGCAGCGGGACAGAAAGACCTAACACTGAAGCTTTCTTT
>TRBJ2-6|.|TRBV11-3|.|20
CASSLARGAVMSSGANVLTF
TGTGCCAGCAGCTTAGCTCGAGGAGCAGTGATGAGCTCTGGGGCCAACGTCCTGACTTTC
>TRBJ1-3|.|TRBV5-4|.|16
CASSLDGGSTGNTIYF
TGTGCCAGCAGCTTGGACGGGGGGAGTACAGGAAACACCATATATTTT